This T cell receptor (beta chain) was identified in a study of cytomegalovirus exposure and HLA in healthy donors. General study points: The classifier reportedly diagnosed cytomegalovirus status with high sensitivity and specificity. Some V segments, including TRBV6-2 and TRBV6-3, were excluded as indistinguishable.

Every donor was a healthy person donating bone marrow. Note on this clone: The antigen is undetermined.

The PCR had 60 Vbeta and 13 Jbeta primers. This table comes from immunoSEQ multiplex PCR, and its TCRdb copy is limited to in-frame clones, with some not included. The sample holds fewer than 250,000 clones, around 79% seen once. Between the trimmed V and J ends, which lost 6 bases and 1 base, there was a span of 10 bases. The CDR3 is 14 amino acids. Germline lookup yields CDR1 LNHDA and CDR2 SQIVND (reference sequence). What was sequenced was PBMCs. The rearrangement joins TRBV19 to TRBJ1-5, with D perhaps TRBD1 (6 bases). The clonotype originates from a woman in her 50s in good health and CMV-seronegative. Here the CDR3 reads CASRPDRSNQPQHF. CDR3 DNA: TGTGCCAGTAGACCCGACAGGAGCAATCAGCCCCAGCATTTT.